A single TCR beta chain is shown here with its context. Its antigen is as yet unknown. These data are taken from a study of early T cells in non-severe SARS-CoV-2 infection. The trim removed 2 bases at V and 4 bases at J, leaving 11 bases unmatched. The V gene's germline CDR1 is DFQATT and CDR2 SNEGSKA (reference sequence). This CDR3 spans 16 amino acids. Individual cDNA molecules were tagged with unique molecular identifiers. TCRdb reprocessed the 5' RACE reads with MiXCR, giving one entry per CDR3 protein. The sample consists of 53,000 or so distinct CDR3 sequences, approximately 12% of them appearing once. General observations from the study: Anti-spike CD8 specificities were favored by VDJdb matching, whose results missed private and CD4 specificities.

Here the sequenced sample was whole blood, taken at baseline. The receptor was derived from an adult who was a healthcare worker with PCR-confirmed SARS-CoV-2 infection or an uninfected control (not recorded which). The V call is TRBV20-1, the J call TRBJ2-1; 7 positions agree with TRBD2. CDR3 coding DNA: TGCAGTGCTAGACCCACTTTAGCGGGCGCTTACAATGAGCAGTTCTTC. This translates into CSARPTLAGAYNEQFF.